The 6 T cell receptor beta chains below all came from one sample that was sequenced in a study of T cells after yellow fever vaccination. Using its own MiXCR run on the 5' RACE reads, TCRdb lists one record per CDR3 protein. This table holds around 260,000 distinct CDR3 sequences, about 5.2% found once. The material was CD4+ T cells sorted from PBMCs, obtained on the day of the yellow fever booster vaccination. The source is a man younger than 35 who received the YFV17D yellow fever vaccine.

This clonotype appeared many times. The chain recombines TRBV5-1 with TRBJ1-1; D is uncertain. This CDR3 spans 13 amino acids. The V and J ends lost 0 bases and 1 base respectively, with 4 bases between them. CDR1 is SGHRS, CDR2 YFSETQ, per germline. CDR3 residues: CASSLETNTEAFF. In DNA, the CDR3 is TGCGCCAGCAGCTTGGAGACGAACACTGAAGCTTTCTTT.

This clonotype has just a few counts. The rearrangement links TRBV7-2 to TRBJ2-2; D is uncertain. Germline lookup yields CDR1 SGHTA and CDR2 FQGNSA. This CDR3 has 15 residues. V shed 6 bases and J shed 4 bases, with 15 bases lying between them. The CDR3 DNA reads TGTGCCAGCAGTTTGACTGTTCCGGGCACCGGGGAGCTGTTTTTT. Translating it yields CASSLTVPGTGELFF.

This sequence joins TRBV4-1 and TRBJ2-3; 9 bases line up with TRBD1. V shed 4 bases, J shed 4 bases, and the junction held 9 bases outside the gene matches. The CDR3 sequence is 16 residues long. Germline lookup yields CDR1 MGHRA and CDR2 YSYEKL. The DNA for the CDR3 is TGCGCCAGCAGCCCTGGGACAGGGATAAGGCCAGATACGCAGTATTTT. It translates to CASSPGTGIRPDTQYF.

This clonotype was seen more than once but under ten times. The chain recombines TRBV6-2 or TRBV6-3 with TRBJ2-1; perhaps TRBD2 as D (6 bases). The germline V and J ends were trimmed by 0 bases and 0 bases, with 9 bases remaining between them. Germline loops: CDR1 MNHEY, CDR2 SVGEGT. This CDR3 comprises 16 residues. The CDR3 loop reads CASSYSGGRSYNEQFF. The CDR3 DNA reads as TGTGCCAGCAGTTACTCCGGGGGACGCTCCTACAATGAGCAGTTCTTC.

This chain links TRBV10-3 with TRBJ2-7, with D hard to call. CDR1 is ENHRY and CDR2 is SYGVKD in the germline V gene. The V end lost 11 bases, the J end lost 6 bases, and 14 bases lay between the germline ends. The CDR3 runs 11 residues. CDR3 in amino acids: CAVPHWAEQYF. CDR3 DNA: TGTGCCGTCCCGCACTGGGCCGAGCAGTACTTC.

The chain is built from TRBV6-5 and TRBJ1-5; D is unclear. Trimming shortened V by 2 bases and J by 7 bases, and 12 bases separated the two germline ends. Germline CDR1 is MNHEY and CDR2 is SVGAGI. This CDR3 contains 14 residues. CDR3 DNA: TGTGCCAGCAGTTACGGCGAGGGTCAGCAGCCCCAGCATTTT. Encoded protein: CASSYGEGQQPQHF.